This T cell receptor beta chain was obtained from a study of T cells in Graves' hyperthyroidism and ophthalmopathy. Study results and limitations: Most thyroid-expanded clonotypes above 0.001 were also found in blood.

Looked up from germline, CDR1 is SNHLY and CDR2 is FYNNEI. The J segment lost 6 bases and the V segment lost 3 bases, leaving 5 bases of the junction unmatched. CDR3 size: 14 residues. It was uncontrolled infection, other autoimmune disease, pregnancy or lactation that excluded patients. Cells are PBMCs isolated from roughly 9.3 ml of fresh blood. Template material for amplifying TCR beta CDR3 regions consisted of RNA transcripts. An initial round of RT-PCR targeting the TCR CDR3 relied on the HTBI primer set. Each CDR3 protein is one row after TCRdb ran MiXCR on the multiplex PCR reads. The data hold about 360,000 distinct CDR3 sequences, with less than 15% observed a single time. As to this clonotype: Its antigen is as yet unknown.

The sequenced sample consisted of blood. The rearrangement joins TRBV2 to TRBJ1-5; 7 bases line up with TRBD1. This receptor was obtained from a woman younger than 30 with Graves' hyperthyroidism. As DNA, the CDR3 is TGTGCCAGCAGTGAGACAGGGCCTGGTCAGCCCCAGCATTTT. Translated: CASSETGPGQPQHF.